These T cell receptor beta chains were read from a single sample in a study of CD8 T cells in ankylosing spondylitis. Using its own MiXCR run on the 5' RACE reads, TCRdb lists one record per CDR3 protein. The sample carries approximately 220,000 distinct CDR3 sequences, about a sixth recorded once. The sequencing sample was made of blood, either unsorted or a sorted T cell fraction (not recorded which). Receptors were obtained from a male donor with ankylosing spondylitis. CDR3s include the opening cysteine and the closing phenylalanine or tryptophan. The D gene is left open where the match is weak. Expanded clones are given a class, and other clones once, few, many or no size at all.

V: TRBV29-1
J: TRBJ2-3
D: .
size: few
CDR3: CSVEVGGDTQYF
DNA: TGCAGCGTTGAAGTCGGGGGAGATACGCAGTATTTT

V: TRBV12-3/TRBV12-4
J: TRBJ2-1
D: .
size: many
CDR3: CASSPGQQGDEQFF
DNA: TGTGCCAGCAGTCCGGGACAACAGGGCGATGAGCAGTTCTTC

V: TRBV9
J: TRBJ2-2
D: TRBD2
size: .
CDR3: CASSEGGLAGSPSTGELFF
DNA: TGTGCCAGCAGCGAGGGAGGACTAGCGGGAAGTCCTAGCACCGGGGAGCTGTTTTTT

V: TRBV6-4
J: TRBJ2-3
D: .
size: many
CDR3: CASSDGGTTDTQYF
DNA: TGTGCCAGCAGTGACGGTGGGACTACAGATACGCAGTATTTT

V: TRBV21-1
J: TRBJ1-5
D: .
size: few
CDR3: CASSKWEGGQPQHF
DNA: TGTGCCAGCAGCAAGTGGGAGGGGGGACAGCCCCAGCATTTT

V: TRBV20-1
J: TRBJ2-1
D: .
size: few
CDR3: CTSRDPARSNIRDYNEQFF
DNA: TGCACCAGCAGGGACCCGGCTCGCTCTAATATTCGGGACTACAATGAGCAGTTCTTC

V: TRBV28
J: TRBJ1-5
D: .
size: .
CDR3: CASSSGVSQHF
DNA: TGTGCCAGCAGTTCCGGGGTTTCGCAGCATTTT

V: TRBV11-2
J: TRBJ2-5
D: .
size: many
CDR3: CASSLLETQYF
DNA: TGTGCCAGCAGCTTACTAGAGACCCAGTACTTC

V: TRBV7-6
J: TRBJ1-1
D: TRBD1
size: .
CDR3: CASSIGQGYAMNTEAFF
DNA: TGTGCCAGCAGCATCGGACAGGGGTATGCGATGAACACTGAAGCTTTCTTT

V: TRBV12-3/TRBV12-4
J: TRBJ1-1
D: .
size: many
CDR3: CASTQVGPRDTEAFF
DNA: TGTGCCAGCACTCAAGTCGGGCCAAGGGACACTGAAGCTTTCTTT

V: TRBV20-1
J: TRBJ2-7
D: TRBD2
size: .
CDR3: CSARPLGEGYEQYF
DNA: TGCAGTGCTAGGCCCCTTGGGGAGGGATACGAGCAGTACTTC

V: TRBV12-3/TRBV12-4
J: TRBJ2-1
D: TRBD1
size: many
CDR3: CASSPGQGAYEQFF
DNA: TGTGCCAGCAGTCCCGGACAGGGGGCGTATGAGCAGTTCTTC

V: TRBV29-1
J: TRBJ1-4
D: .
size: many
CDR3: CSVGTSGTNEKLFF
DNA: TGCAGCGTCGGGACGTCAGGAACTAATGAAAAACTGTTTTTT

V: TRBV20-1
J: TRBJ2-3
D: TRBD1
size: once
CDR3: CSARGTGADTQYF
DNA: TGCAGTGCTAGGGGGACAGGGGCAGATACGCAGTATTTT

V: TRBV27
J: TRBJ2-5
D: .
size: .
CDR3: CASSLNPWGIETQYF
DNA: TGTGCCAGCAGTTTAAACCCCTGGGGGATTGAGACCCAGTACTTC

V: TRBV12-3/TRBV12-4
J: TRBJ1-2
D: TRBD1
size: few
CDR3: CASRGQGGWSYTF
DNA: TGTGCCAGCAGGGGACAGGGCGGATGGAGCTACACCTTC

V: TRBV12-3/TRBV12-4
J: TRBJ2-7
D: TRBD2
size: .
CDR3: CASSSGTSGVYEQYF
DNA: TGTGCCAGCAGTTCCGGGACTAGCGGGGTCTACGAGCAGTACTTC

V: TRBV19
J: TRBJ2-7
D: .
size: .
CDR3: CASSGGQYYEQYF
DNA: TGTGCCAGTAGTGGAGGACAGTACTACGAGCAGTACTTC

V: TRBV27
J: TRBJ2-3
D: .
size: .
CDR3: CASSFLGREDTQYF
DNA: TGTGCCAGCAGTTTTTTGGGCAGGGAAGATACGCAGTATTTT

V: TRBV7-9
J: TRBJ2-5
D: TRBD1
size: few
CDR3: CASSPLGQIETQYF
DNA: TGTGCCAGCAGCCCCTTGGGACAGATAGAGACCCAGTACTTC

V: TRBV6-1
J: TRBJ2-1
D: .
size: once
CDR3: CASSETLPGEQFF
DNA: TGTGCCAGCAGTGAAACTCTCCCGGGTGAGCAGTTCTTC

V: TRBV9
J: TRBJ2-5
D: .
size: few
CDR3: CASSVEEAGWETQYF
DNA: TGTGCCAGCAGCGTAGAGGAGGCGGGATGGGAGACCCAGTACTTC

V: TRBV27
J: TRBJ2-7
D: TRBD1
size: .
CDR3: CASSYQGALNEQYF
DNA: TGTGCCAGCAGTTATCAGGGGGCGCTCAACGAGCAGTACTTC

V: TRBV5-1
J: TRBJ1-1
D: .
size: .
CDR3: CASSPTLTGTREGTEAFF
DNA: TGCGCCAGCAGCCCGACTCTCACCGGGACACGGGAGGGAACTGAAGCTTTCTTT

V: TRBV5-1
J: TRBJ2-3
D: .
size: few
CDR3: CASHPWQQSTDTQYF
DNA: TGCGCCAGTCACCCATGGCAACAGAGCACAGATACGCAGTATTTT

V: TRBV9
J: TRBJ1-6
D: TRBD1
size: few
CDR3: CASSAGQGPNSPLHF
DNA: TGTGCCAGCAGCGCCGGACAGGGCCCTAATTCACCCCTCCACTTT

V: TRBV4-3
J: TRBJ2-7
D: .
size: .
CDR3: CASSQARGRYEQYF
DNA: TGCGCCAGCAGCCAAGCTCGGGGGAGGTACGAGCAGTACTTC

V: TRBV29-1
J: TRBJ2-1
D: TRBD2
size: few
CDR3: CITSGASGGTNEQFF
DNA: TGCATCACGTCCGGGGCTAGCGGGGGGACAAATGAGCAGTTCTTC

V: TRBV7-3
J: TRBJ2-1
D: .
size: .
CDR3: CASSLWGTRNRDEQFF
DNA: TGTGCCAGCAGCTTATGGGGTACCCGAAACCGCGATGAGCAGTTCTTC

V: TRBV3-1
J: TRBJ2-7
D: TRBD2
size: .
CDR3: CASSRPGTSRHYEQYF
DNA: TGTGCCAGCAGCCGCCCGGGGACTAGCCGACACTACGAGCAGTACTTC

V: TRBV20-1
J: TRBJ2-5
D: .
size: .
CDR3: CSASDLNFQETQYF
DNA: TGCAGTGCTAGTGACTTAAACTTCCAAGAGACCCAGTACTTC

V: TRBV27
J: TRBJ2-7
D: TRBD2
size: .
CDR3: CASSLGGTSPEQYF
DNA: TGTGCCAGCAGTTTAGGGGGGACTAGCCCCGAGCAGTACTTC

V: TRBV4-2
J: TRBJ1-5
D: TRBD1
size: few
CDR3: CASSQAQGNWQPQHF
DNA: TGTGCCAGCAGCCAAGCACAGGGGAATTGGCAGCCCCAGCATTTT

V: TRBV7-7
J: TRBJ2-5
D: TRBD2
size: .
CDR3: CASSSGLEQETQYF
DNA: TGTGCCAGCAGCTCCGGACTAGAACAAGAGACCCAGTACTTC

V: TRBV4-2
J: TRBJ2-7
D: TRBD2
size: few
CDR3: CASSQDYTASGAYEQYF
DNA: TGTGCCAGCAGCCAAGATTATACGGCTAGCGGGGCCTACGAGCAGTACTTC

V: TRBV6-5
J: TRBJ2-5
D: .
size: few
CDR3: CASSWGLGETQYF
DNA: TGTGCCAGCAGTTGGGGGCTAGGAGAGACCCAGTACTTC

V: TRBV12-3/TRBV12-4
J: TRBJ2-1
D: .
size: few
CDR3: CASSTRDYEQFF
DNA: TGTGCCAGCAGTACCCGGGACTATGAGCAGTTCTTC

V: TRBV27
J: TRBJ2-3
D: .
size: .
CDR3: CASSPPAASADTQYF
DNA: TGTGCCAGCAGCCCGCCGGCGGCGAGCGCAGATACGCAGTATTTT

V: TRBV6-2/TRBV6-3
J: TRBJ2-5
D: TRBD1
size: .
CDR3: CASRKTGVETQYF
DNA: TGTGCCAGCAGAAAAACAGGGGTGGAGACCCAGTACTTC

V: TRBV7-6
J: TRBJ2-1
D: TRBD2
size: .
CDR3: CASSYGLAENNEQFF
DNA: TGTGCCAGCAGCTACGGACTAGCGGAGAACAATGAGCAGTTCTTC

V: TRBV12-3/TRBV12-4
J: TRBJ2-3
D: TRBD1
size: .
CDR3: CASSPLLLPDRVEDTQYF
DNA: TGTGCCAGCAGTCCACTCCTCCTTCCGGACAGGGTTGAGGATACGCAGTATTTT

V: TRBV29-1
J: TRBJ2-7
D: .
size: .
CDR3: CSVEGAGHYEQYF
DNA: TGCAGCGTTGAGGGGGCAGGGCATTACGAGCAGTACTTC